What follows are 31 T cell receptor beta chains derived from one specimen sequenced in a study of blood T cell repertoires in COVID-19. Sequencing was performed with immunoSEQ multiplex PCR; in TCRdb, only in-frame clones are kept and a portion is missing. Among about 75,000 clones listed, approximately 86% were seen once. Source material: peripheral blood. The receptor set was obtained from a man older than 75 with COVID-19, enrolled during active disease.

This clone was seen a handful of times. This chain links TRBV28 with TRBJ1-5; 7 bases are shared with TRBD1. The length of the CDR3 is 20 residues. Germline-derived CDR1 and CDR2 are MDHEN and SYDVKM. J gave up 0 bases and V 6 bases, and 20 bases lay outside the gene matches. This chain's CDR3 is CASSNPPRWATGYSNQPQHF. The CDR3 DNA sequence: TGTGCCAGCAGCAATCCCCCCCGATGGGCGACAGGGTATAGCAATCAGCCCCAGCATTTT. The variable domain in full, completed from reference TRBV28 and TRBJ1-5, reads DVKVTQSSRYLVKRTGEKVFLECVQDMDHENMFWYRQDPGLGLRLIYFSYDVKMKEKGDIPEGYSVSREKKERFSLILESASTNQTSMYLCASSNPPRWATGYSNQPQHFGDGTRLSIL.

This sequence joins TRBV6-5 and TRBJ1-5; 7 positions match TRBD1. V lost 6 bases to trimming and J lost 5 bases; unmatched junction nucleotides: 7. Germline V lookup: CDR1 MNHEY, CDR2 SVGAGI. CDR3 length equals 14 residues. CDR3 loop: CASSAAGGHQPQHF. The CDR3 nucleotides read TGTGCCAGCAGCGCCGCAGGGGGGCATCAGCCCCAGCATTTT.

The table lists this clone with a few counts. The rearrangement uses TRBV12-5 and TRBJ1-2, with D perhaps TRBD1 (5 bases). CDR1 is LGHNT and CDR2 is FRNRAP in the germline V gene. Trimming left V 3 bases short and J 4 bases short, with 15 bases between. CDR3 size: 15 residues. The CDR3 coding sequence is TGTGCTAGTGGTTTAGCCAGGGCTTGGAGCTATGGCTACACCTTC. Residues: CASGLARAWSYGYTF.

The chain joins TRBV5-1 to TRBJ1-2; 10 positions agree with TRBD1. The CDR3 is made up of 14 amino acids. Germline V gene data show CDR1 as SGHRS and CDR2 as YFSETQ. V trimming: 3 bases; J trimming: 2 bases; junction bases outside the gene matches: 1. CDR3 nucleotide sequence: TGCGCCAGCAGCTCGACAGGGGGCAACTATGGCTACACCTTC. This encodes CASSSTGGNYGYTF. Looking up the rest from reference TRBV5-1 and TRBJ1-2 gives the full variable domain: KAGVTQTPRYLIKTRGQQVTLSCSPISGHRSVSWYQQTPGQGLQFLFEYFSETQRNKGNFPGRFSGRQFSNSRSEMNVSTLELGDSALYLCASSSTGGNYGYTFGSGTRLTVV.

The genes are TRBV6-1 and TRBJ2-7, with 11 bases aligning to TRBD1. Germline assignment: CDR1 MNHNS and CDR2 SASEGT. Trimming cost V 2 bases and J 5 bases; bases outside gene matches: 8. The CDR3 length is 16 residues. The CDR3 sequence is CASSELPGQGVDEQYF. The CDR3 nucleotides are TGTGCCAGCAGTGAATTACCGGGACAGGGGGTTGACGAGCAGTACTTC.

The gene calls are TRBV2 and TRBJ2-1; no clear D. The CDR3 covers 12 residues. Deletions cut 5 bases from V and 8 bases from J, with 10 bases between. The germline gives CDR1 SNHLY, CDR2 FYNNEI. The CDR3 is CASSLTRDEQFF. CDR3 DNA: TGTGCCAGCAGTCTTACTCGGGATGAGCAGTTCTTC.

The J gene is TRBJ2-7, the V gene TRBV6-2 or TRBV6-3, with D perhaps matching TRBD1 (6 bases). Trimming took off 5 bases at V and 3 bases at J, with 17 bases between the two ends. This CDR3 is built from 15 residues. Per germline, CDR1 MNHEY and CDR2 SVGEGT. CDR3 sequence (DNA): TGTGCCAGCAGTAAACCGACAGGCTTCGACTACGAGCAGTACTTC. Its translation is CASSKPTGFDYEQYF.

The rearrangement uses TRBV10-1 and TRBJ2-5; tentatively, D is TRBD1 (5 bases). The CDR3 has 16 amino acids. Germline V lookup: CDR1 WNHNN, CDR2 SYGVQD (reference sequence). Deletions cut 0 bases from V and 5 bases from J, with 16 bases between. CDR3 DNA sequence: TGCGCCAGCAGTGAGTCTAGGCAGGGTACCGGGGAGACCCAGTACTTC. Translation gives CASSESRQGTGETQYF.

V gene TRBV6-5 combines with J gene TRBJ2-3, with TRBD2 as a possible D gene (5 bases). The CDR3 is 13 amino acids. V gave up 9 bases and J gave up 0 bases, with 10 bases separating them. Per the germline V gene, CDR1 is MNHEY and CDR2 is SVGAGI. In DNA, the CDR3 is TGTGCCAGTCAACGGGGAAGCACAGATACGCAGTATTTT. Amino acid sequence: CASQRGSTDTQYF.

The chain uses TRBV13 and TRBJ2-7; possible D gene TRBD2, 6 bases. The CDR3 has 15 residues. Germline loops: CDR1 PRHDT, CDR2 FYEKMQ (reference sequence). V shed 4 bases and J shed 0 bases, with 13 bases lying between them. The CDR3: CASSYRGTRSYEQYF. Written as DNA, the CDR3 is TGTGCCAGCAGCTACCGTGGGACTCGCTCCTACGAGCAGTACTTC. The full variable domain, with the rest looked up from reference TRBV13 and TRBJ2-7, is AAGVIQSPRHLIKEKRETATLKCYPIPRHDTVYWYQQGPGQDPQFLISFYEKMQSDKGSIPDRFSAQQFSDYHSELNMSSLELGDSALYFCASSYRGTRSYEQYFGPGTRLTVT.

This clone came up a few times. Other DNA variants within this sample encode the same CDR3. This chain joins TRBV7-8 and TRBJ2-3; D unclear. The CDR3 sequence is 12 residues long. The germline V gene encodes CDR1 SGHVS and CDR2 FQNEAQ. V lost 5 bases, J lost 0 bases, and 3 bases lay in between. The CDR3 DNA sequence: TGTGCCAGCAGCCCTAGCACAGATACGCAGTATTTT. It is translated as CASSPSTDTQYF.

V is TRBV7-9 and J is TRBJ1-2, with D perhaps matching TRBD1 (5 bases). Germline CDR1 is SEHNR and CDR2 is FQNEAQ (reference sequence). Trimming left V 6 bases short and J 10 bases short, with 21 bases between. This CDR3 is 14 amino acids long. CDR3 region: CASSYPWTPKDYTF. CDR3 DNA sequence: TGTGCCAGCAGTTACCCCTGGACACCTAAGGACTACACCTTC.

This chain uses TRBV5-1 with TRBJ2-1, with TRBD2 identical over 16 bases. Germline V lookup: CDR1 SGHRS, CDR2 YFSETQ. The CDR3 consists of 16 residues. The V and J ends lost 5 bases and 8 bases, in that order; junction bases with no gene match: 7. The CDR3 DNA reads TGCGCCAGCAGTTCAGGGACTAGCGGGGGGGCCGATGAGCAGTTCTTC. Protein: CASSSGTSGGADEQFF.

This clone is a singleton in its sample. The V call is TRBV28, the J call TRBJ1-3, with D uncertain. This CDR3 has 18 amino acids. Germline V gene sequence: CDR1 MDHEN, CDR2 SYDVKM. V lost 6 bases to trimming and J lost 0 bases, with 21 bases between them. The CDR3 DNA sequence: TGTGCCAGCAGATCCCCGGTCGGAGGGCACAGCTCTGGAAACACCATATATTTT. Translation gives CASRSPVGGHSSGNTIYF. Combining the CDR3 with reference TRBV28 and TRBJ1-3 gives the whole variable domain DVKVTQSSRYLVKRTGEKVFLECVQDMDHENMFWYRQDPGLGLRLIYFSYDVKMKEKGDIPEGYSVSREKKERFSLILESASTNQTSMYLCASRSPVGGHSSGNTIYFGEGSWLTVV.

The CDR3 sequence: CASSLGASPLHF. In DNA form, the CDR3 reads TGTGCCAGCAGCTTAGGCGCTTCACCCCTCCACTTT. The gene calls are TRBV7-9 and TRBJ1-6; D unresolved. Trimming removed 1 base at V and 9 bases at J, with 4 bases between. The CDR3 has 12 residues. CDR1 SEHNR and CDR2 FQNEAQ come from the germline V gene (reference sequence).

This chain connects TRBV2 to TRBJ2-3; perhaps TRBD1 as D (5 bases). The germline V and J ends were trimmed by 4 bases and 9 bases, with 14 bases remaining between them. Per germline, CDR1 SNHLY and CDR2 FYNNEI. The CDR3 spans 13 residues. Written as DNA, the CDR3 is TGTGCCAGCAGTGGAAATTTCCGACAGACGCAGTATTTT. It encodes CASSGNFRQTQYF.

Here the CDR3 DNA reads TGTGCCAGCAGTACAGGGGTTATCATCGGGGAGCAGTACTTC. This sequence encodes CASSTGVIIGEQYF. This sequence joins TRBV6-5 and TRBJ2-7; 7 bases agree with TRBD1. V gave up 5 bases and J gave up 7 bases; unmatched junction bases: 11. There are 14 residues in the CDR3. CDR1 and CDR2 (germline): MNHEY, SVGAGI.

The chain couples TRBV11-3 to TRBJ1-3, with no clear D. CDR1 and CDR2 (germline): SGHNT, YENEEA. The CDR3 covers 15 residues. The germline V and J ends were trimmed by 1 base and 4 bases, with 11 bases remaining between them. CDR3 in DNA: TGTGCCAGCAGCTTAGGCGGGGTTCCGGGAAACACCATATATTTT. This codes for CASSLGGVPGNTIYF.

This chain joins TRBV7-3 and TRBJ2-1; TRBD1 matches 9 bases. The CDR3 is 16 amino acids. Germline V gives CDR1 SGHTA, CDR2 FQGTGA. J gave up 10 bases and V 4 bases, and 14 bases lay outside the gene matches. The CDR3 DNA reads TGTGCCAGCAGCTCATCCCCGGGACAGGGATCAGCCGAGCAGTTCTTC. This sequence encodes CASSSSPGQGSAEQFF.

The chain couples TRBV5-1 to TRBJ2-5, with 7 bases aligning to TRBD1. The V gene end was trimmed by 7 bases and the J gene end by 3 bases; junction bases not matched to a gene: 6. Germline lookup yields CDR1 SGHRS and CDR2 YFSETQ. The CDR3 has 13 amino acids. This CDR3 reads CASSTGTEETQYF. In nucleotides, the CDR3 is TGCGCCAGCTCCACCGGGACAGAAGAGACCCAGTACTTC.

V and J are TRBV6-5 and TRBJ1-2; 8 nucleotides agree with TRBD1. The ends lost 0 bases at V and 6 bases at J; junction bases unmatched: 6. CDR1 is MNHEY, CDR2 SVGAGI, per germline. The CDR3 sequence is 15 residues long. CDR3 region: CASSYSSGGLDGYTF. The CDR3 coding sequence is TGTGCCAGCAGTTACTCTTCAGGGGGCTTGGATGGCTACACCTTC.

J is TRBJ1-2 and V is TRBV6-5; D is undetermined. The CDR3 contains 15 residues. Germline V lookup: CDR1 MNHEY, CDR2 SVGAGI. V dropped 5 bases and J dropped 0 bases, with 13 bases sitting between them. The CDR3 spells CASSRARGANYGYTF. CDR3 coding DNA: TGTGCCAGCAGTAGGGCACGGGGAGCTAACTATGGCTACACCTTC.

The V and J genes are TRBV7-2 and TRBJ1-4; weak D call: TRBD1 (6 bases). V lost 2 bases and J lost 5, with 15 bases in between. The CDR3 consists of 16 residues. Looked up from germline, CDR1 is SGHTA and CDR2 is FQGNSA. The CDR3 region has the DNA TGTGCCAGCAGCTTACAGGGGCTAACGGGGAATGAAAAACTGTTTTTT. This translates into CASSLQGLTGNEKLFF.

The chain links TRBV6-6 to TRBJ1-5; 9 bases fit TRBD1. V shed 8 bases and J 1 base; nucleotides not matched to a gene: 3. The CDR3 totals 14 residues. Germline CDR1 reads MNHNY; CDR2 reads SVGAGI (reference sequence). The CDR3, as DNA: TGTGCCAGCGGGACAGGGACGAGCAATCAGCCCCAGCATTTT. Its translation: CASGTGTSNQPQHF.

The V and J genes are TRBV6-5 and TRBJ1-6, with D tentatively TRBD1 (6 bases). The CDR3 spans 14 residues. Germline loops: CDR1 MNHEY, CDR2 SVGAGI. The ends were cut back, 10 bases at V and 4 bases at J, with 14 bases in the middle. The CDR3 loop reads CATERQAYNSPLHF. CDR3 nucleotide sequence: TGTGCCACGGAGCGACAGGCTTATAATTCACCCCTCCACTTT.

CDR3 residues: CASSAGVRNEQFF. The CDR3 DNA sequence: TGTGCCAGCAGCGCAGGGGTGCGCAATGAGCAGTTCTTC. The rearrangement joins TRBV7-2 to TRBJ2-1; perhaps TRBD1 as D (6 bases). Germline loops: CDR1 SGHTA, CDR2 FQGNSA. The V gene lost 5 bases and the J gene lost 6 bases, with 11 bases spanning the gap. The CDR3 length is 13 residues.

The CDR3 sequence is CASSAKTGFNSPLHF. The DNA for the CDR3 is TGTGCCAGCAGCGCTAAGACAGGGTTTAATTCACCCCTCCACTTT. The chain has TRBV9 and TRBJ1-6, with 7 nucleotides matching TRBD1. V gave up 3 bases and J gave up 6 bases; unmatched junction bases: 6. From germline, CDR1 is SGDLS and CDR2 YYNGEE. The CDR3 contains 15 residues.

This sequence joins TRBV10-3 and TRBJ2-3, with 10 bases identical to TRBD1. The J segment lost 9 bases and the V segment lost 5 bases, leaving 11 bases of the junction unmatched. Germline CDR1 ENHRY, CDR2 SYGVKD. This CDR3 has 15 residues. The CDR3 loop is CAISLPGQGLETQYF. The CDR3 bases are TGTGCCATCAGTCTCCCGGGACAGGGGTTAGAGACGCAGTATTTT.

The rearrangement joins TRBV29-1 to TRBJ2-3, with 10 bases aligning to TRBD2. Germline CDR1 and CDR2: SQVTM and ANQGSEA. J was trimmed by 1 base and V by 8 bases; bases with no gene match: 6. The CDR3 spans 14 residues. In DNA, the CDR3 is TGCAGCTCCGGGACTAGCGCCGGCACAGATACGCAGTATTTT. It translates to CSSGTSAGTDTQYF.

The chain links TRBV9 to TRBJ2-2, with 8 bases lining up with TRBD1. V dropped 3 bases and J dropped 3; count of bases not matched to a gene: 7. Germline V lookup: CDR1 SGDLS, CDR2 YYNGEE. The CDR3 runs to 16 residues. In DNA, the CDR3 is TGTGCCAGCAGCGCCCCGACAGGGGCCTACACCGGGGAGCTGTTTTTT. It encodes CASSAPTGAYTGELFF.

The chain joins TRBV19 to TRBJ1-4, with D perhaps TRBD1 (6 bases). Germline assignment: CDR1 LNHDA and CDR2 SQIVND (reference sequence). V was pared by 6 bases and J by 0 bases, with 17 bases between. The CDR3 contains 17 residues. The CDR3 here is CASRAAQGPSTNEKLFF. CDR3 coding DNA: TGTGCCAGTAGGGCTGCTCAGGGGCCCTCAACTAATGAAAAACTGTTTTTT. Looking up the rest from reference TRBV19 and TRBJ1-4 gives the full variable domain: DGGITQSPKYLFRKEGQNVTLSCEQNLNHDAMYWYRQDPGQGLRLIYYSQIVNDFQKGDIAEGYSVSREKKESFPLTVTSAQKNPTAFYLCASRAAQGPSTNEKLFFGSGTQLSVL.